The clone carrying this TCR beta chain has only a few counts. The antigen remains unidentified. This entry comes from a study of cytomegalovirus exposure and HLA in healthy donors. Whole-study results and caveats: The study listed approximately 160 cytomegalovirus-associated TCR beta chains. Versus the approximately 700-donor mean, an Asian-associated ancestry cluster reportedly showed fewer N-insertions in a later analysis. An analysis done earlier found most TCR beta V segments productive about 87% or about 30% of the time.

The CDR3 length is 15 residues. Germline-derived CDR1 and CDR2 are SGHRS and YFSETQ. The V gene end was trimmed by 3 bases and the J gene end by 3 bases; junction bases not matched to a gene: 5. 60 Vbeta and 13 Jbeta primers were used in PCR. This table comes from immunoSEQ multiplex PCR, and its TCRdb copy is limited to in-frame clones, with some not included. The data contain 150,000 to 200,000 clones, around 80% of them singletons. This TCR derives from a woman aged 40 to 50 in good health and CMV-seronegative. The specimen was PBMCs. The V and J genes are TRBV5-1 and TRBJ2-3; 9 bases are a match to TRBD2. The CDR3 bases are TGCGCCAGCAGCTCATTTACTAGCGGGACAGATACGCAGTATTTT. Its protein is CASSSFTSGTDTQYF.